Listed below are T cell receptor beta chains from one sample, sequenced in a study of shared clonotypes between healthy human individuals. Assay: immunoSEQ multiplex PCR; the TCRdb copy retains only in-frame clones and omits some. The table lists approximately 2.5 million clones, over 85% of them singletons. Sequencing was carried out using naive CD4+ T cells sorted from blood. These receptors were collected from a man younger than 35 in good health. Each CDR3 is given with its conserved first and last residue. The order of the fields is clone size, V gene, D gene, J gene, CDR3 protein, CDR3 DNA. A D gene is named only where the DNA matches it firmly. Clone sizes are given selectively: once, few, many, or a class where the clone is expanded.

clone size: .; V gene: TRBV25-1; D gene: .; J gene: TRBJ2-3; CDR3 protein: CASSAPTDTQYF; CDR3 DNA: TGTGCCAGCAGTGCCCCCACAGATACGCAGTATTTT
clone size: .; V gene: TRBV4-1; D gene: TRBD2; J gene: TRBJ2-1; CDR3 protein: CASSQVRRGGGYNEQFF; CDR3 DNA: TGCGCCAGCAGCCAAGTCCGGCGGGGGGGTGGCTACAATGAGCAGTTCTTC
clone size: .; V gene: TRBV5-1; D gene: .; J gene: TRBJ2-2; CDR3 protein: CASSLSPGKTGELFF; CDR3 DNA: TGCGCCAGCAGCTTGAGTCCAGGGAAAACCGGGGAGCTGTTTTTT
clone size: .; V gene: TRBV5-4; D gene: TRBD2; J gene: TRBJ2-2; CDR3 protein: CASSPAGGFDTGELFF; CDR3 DNA: TGTGCCAGCAGTCCTGCGGGGGGATTCGACACCGGGGAGCTGTTTTTT
clone size: .; V gene: TRBV7-2; D gene: .; J gene: TRBJ2-1; CDR3 protein: CASSLVGGLNNEQFF; CDR3 DNA: TGTGCCAGCAGCTTGGTCGGGGGGCTGAACAATGAGCAGTTCTTC
clone size: .; V gene: TRBV4-2; D gene: .; J gene: TRBJ1-2; CDR3 protein: CASSQEVSGASFTF; CDR3 DNA: TGTGCCAGCAGCCAAGAGGTTTCAGGGGCCTCGTTCACCTTC
clone size: .; V gene: TRBV18; D gene: TRBD2; J gene: TRBJ2-7; CDR3 protein: CASSPSSGGAYEQYF; CDR3 DNA: TGTGCCAGCTCACCGTCTAGCGGGGGCGCCTACGAGCAGTACTTC
clone size: .; V gene: TRBV10-3; D gene: .; J gene: TRBJ2-6; CDR3 protein: CAISEEGSSGANVLTF; CDR3 DNA: TGTGCCATCAGTGAGGAGGGTTCCTCTGGGGCCAACGTCCTGACTTTC
clone size: few; V gene: TRBV19; D gene: .; J gene: TRBJ1-1; CDR3 protein: CASSKHSNTEAFF; CDR3 DNA: TGTGCCAGTAGTAAACACTCGAACACTGAAGCTTTCTTT
clone size: .; V gene: TRBV12-5; D gene: .; J gene: TRBJ2-3; CDR3 protein: CASASSTDTQYF; CDR3 DNA: TGTGCTAGTGCCTCTAGCACAGATACGCAGTATTTT
clone size: .; V gene: TRBV11-2; D gene: .; J gene: TRBJ2-6; CDR3 protein: CASSSRGGANVLTF; CDR3 DNA: TGTGCCAGCAGCTCTCGTGGGGGAGCCAACGTCCTGACTTTC
clone size: .; V gene: TRBV7-9; D gene: .; J gene: TRBJ1-3; CDR3 protein: CASSPGSLSGNTIYF; CDR3 DNA: TGTGCCAGCAGCCCCGGGAGCCTCTCTGGAAACACCATATATTTT
clone size: .; V gene: TRBV5-3; D gene: TRBD1; J gene: TRBJ1-5; CDR3 protein: CARSHNDRGPIEPQHF; CDR3 DNA: TGTGCCAGAAGCCACAATGACAGGGGCCCAATAGAGCCCCAGCATTTT
clone size: .; V gene: TRBV18; D gene: .; J gene: TRBJ1-6; CDR3 protein: CASEMGTQNSPLHF; CDR3 DNA: TGTGCCAGCGAGATGGGGACGCAAAATTCACCCCTCCACTTT
clone size: .; V gene: TRBV6-6; D gene: .; J gene: TRBJ2-7; CDR3 protein: CASSYSAGTYEQYF; CDR3 DNA: TGTGCCAGCAGTTACTCTGCGGGGACTTACGAGCAGTACTTC
clone size: .; V gene: TRBV7-2; D gene: TRBD2; J gene: TRBJ2-4; CDR3 protein: CASSLRLAGDKNIQYF; CDR3 DNA: TGTGCCAGCAGCTTAAGGCTAGCGGGTGACAAAAACATTCAGTACTTC
clone size: .; V gene: TRBV6-6; D gene: .; J gene: TRBJ2-6; CDR3 protein: CASSTGAGAGANVLTF; CDR3 DNA: TGTGCCAGCAGTACCGGAGCAGGGGCTGGGGCCAACGTCCTGACTTTC
clone size: once; V gene: TRBV4-3; D gene: .; J gene: TRBJ1-2; CDR3 protein: CASSRSDTWDYGYTF; CDR3 DNA: TGCGCCAGCAGCCGATCGGATACCTGGGACTATGGCTACACCTTC
clone size: .; V gene: TRBV9; D gene: .; J gene: TRBJ1-3; CDR3 protein: CASSVGPGGGNTIYF; CDR3 DNA: TGTGCCAGCAGCGTAGGCCCAGGTGGTGGAAACACCATATATTTT
clone size: .; V gene: TRBV7-8; D gene: .; J gene: TRBJ1-5; CDR3 protein: CASSLERANSNQPQHF; CDR3 DNA: TGTGCCAGCAGCTTAGAGAGGGCGAATAGCAATCAGCCCCAGCATTTT
clone size: .; V gene: TRBV5-4; D gene: .; J gene: TRBJ1-4; CDR3 protein: CASSLRGADEKLFF; CDR3 DNA: TGTGCCAGCAGCTTGAGAGGGGCCGATGAAAAACTGTTTTTT
clone size: once; V gene: TRBV7-2; D gene: .; J gene: TRBJ2-1; CDR3 protein: CASSLYPPGTAYNEQFF; CDR3 DNA: TGTGCCAGCAGCTTATACCCCCCGGGGACGGCATACAATGAGCAGTTCTTC
clone size: .; V gene: TRBV6-5; D gene: TRBD1; J gene: TRBJ2-3; CDR3 protein: CASSSPGQGSLDTQYF; CDR3 DNA: TGTGCCAGCAGTTCACCGGGACAGGGAAGTTTGGATACGCAGTATTTT
clone size: .; V gene: TRBV6-6; D gene: .; J gene: TRBJ1-2; CDR3 protein: CASRRGSKTNYGYTF; CDR3 DNA: TGTGCCAGCAGGAGGGGATCTAAGACTAACTATGGCTACACCTTC
clone size: .; V gene: TRBV5-8; D gene: TRBD2; J gene: TRBJ2-7; CDR3 protein: CASRLLAGPYEQYF; CDR3 DNA: TGTGCCAGCAGACTTCTAGCGGGACCCTACGAGCAGTACTTC
clone size: .; V gene: TRBV5-4; D gene: .; J gene: TRBJ2-7; CDR3 protein: CASSSPGNYEQYF; CDR3 DNA: TGTGCCAGCAGCTCCCCGGGGAACTACGAGCAGTACTTC
clone size: .; V gene: TRBV6-6; D gene: .; J gene: TRBJ1-1; CDR3 protein: CASSYVRDTEAFF; CDR3 DNA: TGTGCCAGCAGTTACGTCCGAGACACTGAAGCTTTCTTT
clone size: .; V gene: TRBV2; D gene: .; J gene: TRBJ2-2; CDR3 protein: CASSEAPTGELFF; CDR3 DNA: TGTGCCAGCAGTGAAGCGCCGACCGGGGAGCTGTTTTTT
clone size: .; V gene: TRBV6-6; D gene: TRBD1; J gene: TRBJ2-7; CDR3 protein: CASSSSGTGTYEQYF; CDR3 DNA: TGTGCCAGCAGTTCTTCAGGGACAGGGACCTACGAGCAGTACTTC